This record looks at one TCR beta chain sequence and its context. Germline V CDR1 and CDR2: SGHDT, YYEEEE. The V gene lost 3 bases and the J gene lost 4 bases, with 11 bases spanning the gap. The CDR3 runs to 15 residues. These data come from a study of T-cell reconstitution after alpha-beta-depleted transplantation in children. Library preparation (for TCRbeta) was performed with unique molecular identifiers. From the PCR reads, TCRdb called clonotypes with MiXCR, one entry per CDR3 protein. The sample lists under 350,000 distinct CDR3 sequences, 9.9% occurring once. V is TRBV5-6 and J is TRBJ2-6, with unresolved D. This material consisted of PBMCs from the stem cell graft donor, taken from the stem cell graft. The clonotype comes from a human donor who donated a stem cell graft to a child with SCID. The CDR3 protein is CASSSRVSGANVLTF. The CDR3 DNA sequence: TGTGCCAGCAGCTCGAGAGTGAGCGGGGCCAACGTCCTGACTTTC.